This is a list of T cell receptor beta chains from one sample in a study of T cell responses to AZD1222 COVID-19 vaccine. Repertoires were generated with immunoSEQ multiplex PCR, while TCRdb's copy carries only in-frame clones and drops some. The sample lists 100,000 to 150,000 clones; around 89% were seen once. The starting material was peripheral blood, obtained on day 0 of MenACWY control vaccination. The receptors originated from an adult in good health. Each CDR3 is given with its conserved first and last residue. The order of the fields is J gene, V gene, clone size, D gene, CDR3 length, CDR3 DNA, CDR3 protein. A D gene is named only where the DNA matches it firmly. A row's size may be missing; if present it is once, few, many or a size class.

J gene: TRBJ1-5; V gene: TRBV10-3; clone size: few; D gene: TRBD1; CDR3 length: 16; CDR3 DNA: TGTGCCATCAGTGATCCGGGACAGGGGGATTATCAGCCCCAGCATTTT; CDR3 protein: CAISDPGQGDYQPQHF
J gene: TRBJ1-2; V gene: TRBV6-2/TRBV6-3; clone size: few; D gene: -; CDR3 length: 12; CDR3 DNA: TGTGCCAGCAGCCCCATAGGCTATGGCTACACCTTC; CDR3 protein: CASSPIGYGYTF
J gene: TRBJ1-2; V gene: TRBV30; clone size: -; D gene: -; CDR3 length: 13; CDR3 DNA: TGTGCCTGGAGCTTCCGGCAGGAGGACGGCTACACCTTC; CDR3 protein: CAWSFRQEDGYTF
J gene: TRBJ1-2; V gene: TRBV30; clone size: -; D gene: -; CDR3 length: 15; CDR3 DNA: TGTGCCTGGAGTGCGATCGGGGGCACGGACTATGGCTACACCTTC; CDR3 protein: CAWSAIGGTDYGYTF
J gene: TRBJ1-5; V gene: TRBV28; clone size: -; D gene: -; CDR3 length: 12; CDR3 DNA: TGTGCCAGCATTGGCGGGGGTCAGTCCCAGCATTTT; CDR3 protein: CASIGGGQSQHF
J gene: TRBJ1-2; V gene: TRBV10-3; clone size: -; D gene: -; CDR3 length: 13; CDR3 DNA: TGTGCCATCAGTGAGGTCAGAGACTATGGCTACACCTTC; CDR3 protein: CAISEVRDYGYTF
J gene: TRBJ2-7; V gene: TRBV11-3; clone size: -; D gene: -; CDR3 length: 15; CDR3 DNA: TGTGCCAGCAGCCCTCGAACTTCCTTTTCCTACGAGCAGTACTTC; CDR3 protein: CASSPRTSFSYEQYF
J gene: TRBJ2-7; V gene: TRBV13; clone size: -; D gene: TRBD1; CDR3 length: 15; CDR3 DNA: TGTGCCAGCAGCTTCACCGGGACAGGCATGTACGAGCAGTACTTC; CDR3 protein: CASSFTGTGMYEQYF
J gene: TRBJ1-2; V gene: TRBV3-1/TRBV3-2; clone size: -; D gene: TRBD1; CDR3 length: 16; CDR3 DNA: TGTGCCAGCAGCCAGATCTTACGGGGACAGAGGTATGGCTACACCTTC; CDR3 protein: CASSQILRGQRYGYTF
J gene: TRBJ1-1; V gene: TRBV9; clone size: -; D gene: TRBD1; CDR3 length: 14; CDR3 DNA: TGTGCCAGCAGCGGGGACAGGCCGAACACTGAAGCTTTCTTT; CDR3 protein: CASSGDRPNTEAFF
J gene: TRBJ1-1; V gene: TRBV6-5; clone size: -; D gene: -; CDR3 length: 15; CDR3 DNA: TGTGCCAGCAGTTACTCTAGGCAGGGGCGATTTGAAGCTTTCTTT; CDR3 protein: CASSYSRQGRFEAFF
J gene: TRBJ2-3; V gene: TRBV7-6; clone size: -; D gene: TRBD2; CDR3 length: 19; CDR3 DNA: TGTGCCAGCAGTCTTGTCGGGACTAGCGGGAGGCTTGGCACAGATACGCAGTATTTT; CDR3 protein: CASSLVGTSGRLGTDTQYF
J gene: TRBJ1-1; V gene: TRBV9; clone size: -; D gene: -; CDR3 length: 14; CDR3 DNA: TGTGCCAGCAGCGCCAACCTGGTTGACACTGAAGCTTTCTTT; CDR3 protein: CASSANLVDTEAFF
J gene: TRBJ1-5; V gene: TRBV10-3; clone size: -; D gene: -; CDR3 length: 13; CDR3 DNA: TGTGCCATCAGTGGGACTAGCAATCAGCCCCAGCATTTT; CDR3 protein: CAISGTSNQPQHF
J gene: TRBJ1-3; V gene: TRBV6-1; clone size: -; D gene: -; CDR3 length: 15; CDR3 DNA: TGTGCCAGCAGTGATCAGGGACTCCCTGGAAACACCATATATTTT; CDR3 protein: CASSDQGLPGNTIYF
J gene: TRBJ2-7; V gene: TRBV2; clone size: -; D gene: TRBD2; CDR3 length: 13; CDR3 DNA: TGTGCCAGCAAAGCGGGAGCGTCCTACGAGCAGTACTTC; CDR3 protein: CASKAGASYEQYF
J gene: TRBJ2-2; V gene: TRBV30; clone size: -; D gene: -; CDR3 length: 14; CDR3 DNA: TGTGCCTGGAGTGTACTACAGAACACCGGGGAGCTGTTTTTT; CDR3 protein: CAWSVLQNTGELFF
J gene: TRBJ2-7; V gene: TRBV5-8; clone size: -; D gene: TRBD1; CDR3 length: 16; CDR3 DNA: TGTGCCAGCAGCTTGGGCCCGGGACAGGGAGCCCTAGAGCAGTACTTC; CDR3 protein: CASSLGPGQGALEQYF
J gene: TRBJ2-7; V gene: TRBV9; clone size: few; D gene: TRBD2; CDR3 length: 13; CDR3 DNA: TGTGCCAGCAGCATGGGAGGGCCCTACGAGCAGTACTTC; CDR3 protein: CASSMGGPYEQYF
J gene: TRBJ2-3; V gene: TRBV30; clone size: -; D gene: -; CDR3 length: 15; CDR3 DNA: TGTGCCTGGAGTGTAGCTCTCACCCTTGGGGGTACGCAGTATTTT; CDR3 protein: CAWSVALTLGGTQYF
J gene: TRBJ2-3; V gene: TRBV27; clone size: -; D gene: -; CDR3 length: 18; CDR3 DNA: TGTGCCAGCAGTTTATCCGGAAGTGGGGCAGCTAGCACAGATACGCAGTATTTT; CDR3 protein: CASSLSGSGAASTDTQYF
J gene: TRBJ2-7; V gene: TRBV5-8; clone size: -; D gene: TRBD2; CDR3 length: 17; CDR3 DNA: TGTGCCAGCAGCTTGGAGACTAGCGGGAGAGTCCTCTACGAGCAGTACTTC; CDR3 protein: CASSLETSGRVLYEQYF
J gene: TRBJ2-2; V gene: TRBV11-3; clone size: -; D gene: TRBD2; CDR3 length: 16; CDR3 DNA: TGTGCCAGCAGCTTAGTGCGGGGGAGCGACACCGGGGAGCTGTTTTTT; CDR3 protein: CASSLVRGSDTGELFF
J gene: TRBJ2-7; V gene: TRBV10-2; clone size: -; D gene: -; CDR3 length: 10; CDR3 DNA: TGCGCCACGGGGGATTACGAGCAGTACTTC; CDR3 protein: CATGDYEQYF
J gene: TRBJ2-1; V gene: TRBV10-3; clone size: -; D gene: TRBD2; CDR3 length: 15; CDR3 DNA: TGTGCCATCAGCACGGGACTAGCGGACTACAATGAGCAGTTCTTC; CDR3 protein: CAISTGLADYNEQFF
J gene: TRBJ1-5; V gene: TRBV7-8; clone size: -; D gene: -; CDR3 length: 15; CDR3 DNA: TGTGCCAGCAGCTTAGCGGGTTTCAGTAATCAGCCCCAGCATTTT; CDR3 protein: CASSLAGFSNQPQHF
J gene: TRBJ1-5; V gene: TRBV2; clone size: few; D gene: -; CDR3 length: 14; CDR3 DNA: TGTGCCAGCAGTGGACAGTGGGTCAATCAGCCCCAGCATTTT; CDR3 protein: CASSGQWVNQPQHF